This T cell receptor beta chain emerged from a study of blood T cell repertoires in COVID-19. Overall study context: Both acute and convalescent COVID-19 samples were obtained from the United States, Italy and Spain. T cells, B-cell-depleted T cells, or PBMCs provided the cDNA or gDNA that served as material.

Original methodology: Amplification of reference gene primers provided the estimated nucleated cell counts. Profiling relied on immunoSEQ multiplex PCR, and the TCRdb table lists in-frame clones only, not all of them. V, J and clone size are taken as reported in that table, and D and trimming were inferred from the DNA itself. The sample records 5,000 to 6,000 clones, roughly nine tenths being singletons. CDR1 is SGHRS and CDR2 is YFSETQ in the germline V gene. This CDR3 comprises 16 residues. V lost 4 bases, J lost 3 bases, and 20 bases lay in between. This clonotype was obtained from a human donor in a cohort sampled during active COVID-19. The sequenced sample was peripheral blood. The V gene is TRBV5-1, the J gene TRBJ2-7, with D possibly TRBD2 on 6 matching bases. This chain's CDR3 is CASSANAGPNIYEQYF. The CDR3 nucleotides read TGCGCCAGCAGCGCCAACGCGGGGCCCAATATCTACGAGCAGTACTTC.